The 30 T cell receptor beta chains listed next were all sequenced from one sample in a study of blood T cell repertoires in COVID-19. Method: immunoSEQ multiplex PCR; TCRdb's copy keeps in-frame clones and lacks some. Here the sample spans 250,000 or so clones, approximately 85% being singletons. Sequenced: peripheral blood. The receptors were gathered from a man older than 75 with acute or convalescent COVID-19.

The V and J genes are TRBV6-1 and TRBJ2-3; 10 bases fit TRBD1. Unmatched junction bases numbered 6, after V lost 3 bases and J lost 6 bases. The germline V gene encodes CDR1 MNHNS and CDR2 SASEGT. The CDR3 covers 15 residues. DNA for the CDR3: TGTGCCAGCAGTGAGGGACAGGGGAGATGGGATACGCAGTATTTT. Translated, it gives CASSEGQGRWDTQYF.

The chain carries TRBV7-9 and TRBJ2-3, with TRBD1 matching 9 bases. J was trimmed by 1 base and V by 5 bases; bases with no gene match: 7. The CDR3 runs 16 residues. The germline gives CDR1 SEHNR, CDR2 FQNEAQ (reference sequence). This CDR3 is CASSRTGDFGTDTQYF. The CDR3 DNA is TGTGCCAGCAGCCGGACAGGGGATTTTGGCACAGATACGCAGTATTTT.

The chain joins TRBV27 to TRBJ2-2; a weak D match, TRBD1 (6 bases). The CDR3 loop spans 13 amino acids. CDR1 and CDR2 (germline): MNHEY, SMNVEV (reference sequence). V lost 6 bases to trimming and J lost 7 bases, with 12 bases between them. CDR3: CASRAGASGELFF. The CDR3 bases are TGTGCCAGCAGGGCAGGGGCAAGCGGGGAGCTGTTTTTT.

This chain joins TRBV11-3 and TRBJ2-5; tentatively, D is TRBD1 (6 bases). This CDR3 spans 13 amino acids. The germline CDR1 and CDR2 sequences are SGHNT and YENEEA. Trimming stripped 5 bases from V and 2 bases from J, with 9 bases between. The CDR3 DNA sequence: TGTGCCAGCAGCCTAGGACAGCAAGAGACCCAGTACTTC. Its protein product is CASSLGQQETQYF.

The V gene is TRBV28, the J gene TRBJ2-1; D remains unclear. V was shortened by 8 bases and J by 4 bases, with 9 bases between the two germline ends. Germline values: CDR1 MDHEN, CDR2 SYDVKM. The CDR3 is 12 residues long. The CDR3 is CASASGYNEQFF. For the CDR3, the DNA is TGTGCCAGCGCATCGGGTTACAATGAGCAGTTCTTC.

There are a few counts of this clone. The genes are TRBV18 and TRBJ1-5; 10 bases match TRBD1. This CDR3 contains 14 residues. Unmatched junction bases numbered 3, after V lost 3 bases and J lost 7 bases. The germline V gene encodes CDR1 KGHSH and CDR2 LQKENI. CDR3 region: CASSPGTGEQPQHF. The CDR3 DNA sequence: TGTGCCAGCTCACCCGGGACAGGGGAACAGCCCCAGCATTTT.

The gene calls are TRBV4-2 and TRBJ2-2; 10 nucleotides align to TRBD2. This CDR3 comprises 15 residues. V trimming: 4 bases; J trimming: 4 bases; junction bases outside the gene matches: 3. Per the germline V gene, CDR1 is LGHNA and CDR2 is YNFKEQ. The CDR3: CASSLAGGGTGELFF. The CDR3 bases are TGTGCCAGCAGCCTAGCGGGAGGAGGCACCGGGGAGCTGTTTTTT.

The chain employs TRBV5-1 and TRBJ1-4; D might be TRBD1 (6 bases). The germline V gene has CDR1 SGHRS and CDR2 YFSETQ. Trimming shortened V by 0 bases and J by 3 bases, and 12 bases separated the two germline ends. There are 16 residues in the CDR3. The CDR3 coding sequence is TGCGCCAGCAGCTTGGCCCTACAGGGCCCTAATGAAAAACTGTTTTTT. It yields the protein CASSLALQGPNEKLFF.

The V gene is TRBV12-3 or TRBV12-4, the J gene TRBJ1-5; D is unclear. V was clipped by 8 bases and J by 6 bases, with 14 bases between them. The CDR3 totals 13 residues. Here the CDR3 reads CASEVPGSQPQHF. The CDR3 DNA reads TGTGCCAGCGAAGTACCTGGCAGTCAGCCCCAGCATTTT.

In DNA form, the CDR3 reads TGTGCCAGCTCACCACCTACGGGGAGAACCTACAATGAGCAGTTCTTC. Translating gives CASSPPTGRTYNEQFF. This sequence joins TRBV18 and TRBJ2-1; tentative D call: TRBD2 (5 bases). This CDR3 spans 16 amino acids. The germline V and J ends were trimmed by 0 bases and 2 bases, with 11 bases remaining between them. CDR1 KGHSH and CDR2 LQKENI come from the germline V gene.

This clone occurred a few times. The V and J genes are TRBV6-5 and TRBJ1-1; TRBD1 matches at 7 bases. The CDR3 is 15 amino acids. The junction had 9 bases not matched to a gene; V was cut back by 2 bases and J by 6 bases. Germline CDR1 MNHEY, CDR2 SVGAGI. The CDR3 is CASSYTTGRTAEAFF. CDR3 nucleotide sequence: TGTGCCAGCAGTTACACGACAGGGAGAACGGCTGAAGCTTTCTTT.

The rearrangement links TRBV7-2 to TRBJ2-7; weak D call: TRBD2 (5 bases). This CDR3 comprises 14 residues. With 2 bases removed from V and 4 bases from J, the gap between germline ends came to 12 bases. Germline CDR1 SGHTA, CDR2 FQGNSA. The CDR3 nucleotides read TGTGCCAGCAGCTTAACTAGTGGGAGTTACGAGCAGTACTTC. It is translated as CASSLTSGSYEQYF.

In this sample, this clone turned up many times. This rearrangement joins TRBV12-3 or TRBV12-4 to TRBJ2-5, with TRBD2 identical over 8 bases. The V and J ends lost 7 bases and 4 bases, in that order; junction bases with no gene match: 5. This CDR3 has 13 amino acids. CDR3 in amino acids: CASTSGLAETQYF. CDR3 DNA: TGTGCCAGCACCAGCGGACTAGCAGAGACCCAGTACTTC.

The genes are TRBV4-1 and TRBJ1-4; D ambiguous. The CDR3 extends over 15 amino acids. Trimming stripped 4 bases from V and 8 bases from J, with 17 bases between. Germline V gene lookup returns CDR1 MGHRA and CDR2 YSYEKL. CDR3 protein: CASSPLGVLREKLFF. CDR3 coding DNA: TGCGCCAGCAGCCCCCTGGGCGTTCTACGGGAAAAACTGTTTTTT.

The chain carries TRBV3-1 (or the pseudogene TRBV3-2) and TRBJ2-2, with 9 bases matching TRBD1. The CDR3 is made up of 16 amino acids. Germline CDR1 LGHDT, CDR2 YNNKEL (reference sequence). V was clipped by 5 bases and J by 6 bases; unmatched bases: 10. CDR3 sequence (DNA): TGTGCCAGCAGCGGGGCCGGGACAGGGAGCCCCGGGGAGCTGTTTTTT. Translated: CASSGAGTGSPGELFF.

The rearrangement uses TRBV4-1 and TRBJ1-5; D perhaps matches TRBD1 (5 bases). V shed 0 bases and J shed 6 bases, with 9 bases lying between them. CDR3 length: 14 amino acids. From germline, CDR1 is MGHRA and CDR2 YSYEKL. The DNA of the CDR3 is TGCGCCAGCAGCCAAGATTTTCAGGGTCAGCCCCAGCATTTT. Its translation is CASSQDFQGQPQHF.

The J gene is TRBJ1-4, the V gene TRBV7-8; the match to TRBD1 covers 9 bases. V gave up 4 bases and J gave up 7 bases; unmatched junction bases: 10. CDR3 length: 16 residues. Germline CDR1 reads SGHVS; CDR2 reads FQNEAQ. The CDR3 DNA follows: TGTGCCAGCAGCTCCCTACCGGGACAGGGCTCTGAAAAACTGTTTTTT. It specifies CASSSLPGQGSEKLFF.

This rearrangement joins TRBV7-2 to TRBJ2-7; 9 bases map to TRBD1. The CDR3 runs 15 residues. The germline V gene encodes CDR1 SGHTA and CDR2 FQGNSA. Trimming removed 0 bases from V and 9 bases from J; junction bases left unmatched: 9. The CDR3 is CASSLAPGQGGVQYF. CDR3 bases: TGTGCCAGCAGCTTAGCCCCGGGACAGGGTGGAGTGCAGTACTTC.

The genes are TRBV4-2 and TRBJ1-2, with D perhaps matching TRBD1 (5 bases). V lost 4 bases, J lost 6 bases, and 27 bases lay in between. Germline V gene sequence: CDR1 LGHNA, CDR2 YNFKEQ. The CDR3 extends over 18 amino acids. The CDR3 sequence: CASSPSATTAGSLDGYTF. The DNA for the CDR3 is TGTGCCAGCAGCCCTTCGGCGACGACAGCCGGATCTTTGGATGGCTACACCTTC.

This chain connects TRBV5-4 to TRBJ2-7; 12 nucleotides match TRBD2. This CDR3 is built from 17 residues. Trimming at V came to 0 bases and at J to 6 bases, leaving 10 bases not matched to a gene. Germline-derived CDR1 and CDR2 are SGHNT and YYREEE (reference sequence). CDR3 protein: CASSLGPSGGAISEQYF. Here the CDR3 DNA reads TGTGCCAGCAGCTTGGGGCCTAGCGGGGGGGCAATATCCGAGCAGTACTTC.

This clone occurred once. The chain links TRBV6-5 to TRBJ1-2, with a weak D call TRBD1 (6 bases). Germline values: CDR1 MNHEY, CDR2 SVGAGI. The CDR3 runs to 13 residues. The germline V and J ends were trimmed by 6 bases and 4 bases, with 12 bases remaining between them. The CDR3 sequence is CASRRQGSYGYTF. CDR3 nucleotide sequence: TGTGCCAGCAGGCGGCAGGGGAGCTATGGCTACACCTTC.

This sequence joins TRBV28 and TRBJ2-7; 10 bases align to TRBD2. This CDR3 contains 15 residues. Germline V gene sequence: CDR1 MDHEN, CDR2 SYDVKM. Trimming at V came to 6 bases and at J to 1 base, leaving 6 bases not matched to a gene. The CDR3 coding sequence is TGTGCCAGCAGGGCAAGCGGGAGGGGTTCCTACGAGCAGTACTTC. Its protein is CASRASGRGSYEQYF.

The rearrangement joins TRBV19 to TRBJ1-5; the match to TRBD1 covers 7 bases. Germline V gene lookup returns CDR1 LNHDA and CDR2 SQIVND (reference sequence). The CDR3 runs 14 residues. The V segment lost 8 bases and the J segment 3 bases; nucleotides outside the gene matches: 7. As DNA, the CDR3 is TGTGCCAGTTCCAGACAGGGTAACAATCAGCCCCAGCATTTT. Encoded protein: CASSRQGNNQPQHF.

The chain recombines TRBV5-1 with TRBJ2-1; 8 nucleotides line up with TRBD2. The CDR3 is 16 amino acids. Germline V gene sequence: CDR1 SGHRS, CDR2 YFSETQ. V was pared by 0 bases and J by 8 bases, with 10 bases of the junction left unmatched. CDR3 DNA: TGCGCCAGCAGCTTGGAGGGACCCCGGGGGGGTGATGAGCAGTTCTTC. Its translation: CASSLEGPRGGDEQFF.

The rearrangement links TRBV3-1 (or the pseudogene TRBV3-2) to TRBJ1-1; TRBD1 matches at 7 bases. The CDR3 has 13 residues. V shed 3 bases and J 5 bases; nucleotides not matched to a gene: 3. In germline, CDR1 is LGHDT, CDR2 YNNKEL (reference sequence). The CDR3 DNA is TGTGCCAGCAGCCAGGGGGGACAGACTGAAGCTTTCTTT. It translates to CASSQGGQTEAFF.

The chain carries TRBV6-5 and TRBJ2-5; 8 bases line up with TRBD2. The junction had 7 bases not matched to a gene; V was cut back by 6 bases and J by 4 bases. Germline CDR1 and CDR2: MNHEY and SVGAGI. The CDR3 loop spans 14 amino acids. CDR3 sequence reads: CASRRGAYRETQYF. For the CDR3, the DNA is TGTGCCAGCAGGCGGGGGGCCTACCGAGAGACCCAGTACTTC.

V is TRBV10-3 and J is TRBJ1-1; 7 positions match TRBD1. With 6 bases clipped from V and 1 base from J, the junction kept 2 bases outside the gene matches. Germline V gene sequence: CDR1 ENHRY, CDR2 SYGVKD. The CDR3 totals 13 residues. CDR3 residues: CAISGTANTEAFF. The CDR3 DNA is TGTGCCATCAGCGGGACAGCGAACACTGAAGCTTTCTTT.

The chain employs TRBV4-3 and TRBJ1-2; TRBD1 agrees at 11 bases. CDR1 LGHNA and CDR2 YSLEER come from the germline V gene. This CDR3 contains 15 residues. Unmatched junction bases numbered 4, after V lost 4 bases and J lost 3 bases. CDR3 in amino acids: CASSRGTGGYYGYTF. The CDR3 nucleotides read TGCGCCAGCAGCCGTGGGACAGGGGGTTACTATGGCTACACCTTC.

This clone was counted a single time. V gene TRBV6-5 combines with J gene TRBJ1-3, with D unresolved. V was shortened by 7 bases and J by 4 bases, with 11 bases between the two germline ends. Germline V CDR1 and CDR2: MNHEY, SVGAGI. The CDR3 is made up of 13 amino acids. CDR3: CASTSSRGNTIYF. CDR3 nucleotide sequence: TGTGCCAGCACATCGTCCAGGGGAAACACCATATATTTT.

The DNA of the CDR3 is TGTGCCAGCAAGGTGGGGGGAACTAACTATGGCTACACCTTC. It encodes CASKVGGTNYGYTF. This sequence joins TRBV28 and TRBJ1-2; D possibly corresponds to TRBD1 (5 bases). V was pared by 7 bases and J by 0 bases, with 12 bases between. The CDR3 consists of 14 residues. Looked up from germline, CDR1 is MDHEN and CDR2 is SYDVKM.